The 22 T cell receptor beta chains listed next were all sequenced from one sample in a study of cytomegalovirus exposure and HLA in healthy donors listed by TCRdb under 2017. The library came from the immunoSEQ multiplex PCR assay. For the multiplex PCR, a mixture combining 60 forward primers for TCR Vbeta segments and 13 reverse primers for TCR Jbeta segments was used. Imported from immuneACCESS, the table was reduced by TCRdb to in-frame sequences with V and J called. These copies leave out some clones; in studies compared against another copy, an unresolved V gene accounts for under half, and the cause of the remainder is not known. For this sample there are 100,000 to 150,000 clones; about 82% appear just once. The ten largest clones represent over 1% of the sample. The sample was PBMCs. Receptors were obtained from a boy aged 5-17 years in good health and CMV-seronegative.

The chain is built from TRBV7-9 and TRBJ2-1; TRBD1 is a possible D gene (5 bases). The V end was cut by 3 bases, the J end by 7 bases, with 13 bases between. Germline CDR1 is SEHNR and CDR2 is FQNEAQ (reference sequence). CDR3 size: 14 residues. The CDR3 region has the DNA TGTGCCAGCAGCTTCGCAGGGTTTAGTAATGAGCAGTTCTTC. It encodes CASSFAGFSNEQFF.

This chain connects TRBV7-9 to TRBJ2-1, with 8 bases fitting TRBD1. There are 15 residues in the CDR3. The V gene end was trimmed by 5 bases and the J gene end by 7 bases; junction bases not matched to a gene: 10. Per germline, CDR1 SEHNR and CDR2 FQNEAQ (reference sequence). CDR3 loop: CASSPTGGMRNEQFF. CDR3 nucleotides: TGTGCCAGCAGCCCAACAGGGGGGATGAGAAATGAGCAGTTCTTC.

The chain employs TRBV12-5 and TRBJ2-7; no reliable D call. This CDR3 region has 13 residues. Germline V lookup: CDR1 LGHNT, CDR2 FRNRAP. V lost 4 bases and J lost 1, with 8 bases in between. CDR3: CASGSPGSYEQYF. In DNA form, the CDR3 reads TGTGCTAGTGGTTCGCCAGGTTCCTACGAGCAGTACTTC.

This clone showed up just once. The rearrangement joins TRBV5-1 to TRBJ2-7; 8 bases are a match to TRBD2. J gave up 6 bases and V 0 bases, and 8 bases lay outside the gene matches. The CDR3 is 15 residues long. Germline V gene data show CDR1 as SGHRS and CDR2 as YFSETQ. CDR3 coding DNA: TGCGCCAGCAGCTTGGAACTGGCGGGAGGAAGCGAGCAGTACTTC. Its protein product is CASSLELAGGSEQYF. Supplemented by reference TRBV5-1 and TRBJ2-7, the full variable domain reads KAGVTQTPRYLIKTRGQQVTLSCSPISGHRSVSWYQQTPGQGLQFLFEYFSETQRNKGNFPGRFSGRQFSNSRSEMNVSTLELGDSALYLCASSLELAGGSEQYFGPGTRLTVT.

This chain connects TRBV29-1 to TRBJ1-2; no definite D call. Per the germline V gene, CDR1 is SQVTM and CDR2 is ANQGSEA. The length of the CDR3 is 13 residues. The V and J ends lost 3 bases and 0 bases respectively, with 8 bases between them. CDR3 DNA: TGCAGCGTTGAGTGGCAGACTAACTATGGCTACACCTTC. This codes for CSVEWQTNYGYTF.

This clone is a singleton in its sample. This chain connects TRBV4-1 to TRBJ1-2; tentative D call: TRBD1 (5 bases). The CDR3 runs to 16 residues. Germline-derived CDR1 and CDR2 are MGHRA and YSYEKL. Trimming removed 4 bases at V and 8 bases at J, with 23 bases between. As DNA, the CDR3 is TGCGCCAGCAGCCCTTACTCCTCGGGGGGGGGAGGGGGCTACACCTTC. Amino acids: CASSPYSSGGGGGYTF.

The chain recombines TRBV5-1 with TRBJ1-2; possible D gene TRBD1, 6 bases. The V gene's germline CDR1 is SGHRS and CDR2 YFSETQ. Trimming removed 4 bases from V and 2 bases from J, with 15 bases in between. The CDR3 totals 15 residues. CDR3 residues: CASSLDGTTNYGYTF. The CDR3 nucleotides read TGCGCCAGCAGCCTGGACGGGACAACCAACTATGGCTACACCTTC.

This chain connects TRBV9 to TRBJ2-3; 8 bases align to TRBD2. The CDR3 is 14 residues long. Losses at the gene ends were 4 bases for V and 2 bases for J; bases not matched to a gene: 3. Per the germline V gene, CDR1 is SGDLS and CDR2 is YYNGEE. CDR3 region: CASSNSGATDTQYF. In DNA form, the CDR3 reads TGTGCCAGCAGCAATAGCGGGGCCACAGATACGCAGTATTTT.

The chain has TRBV29-1 and TRBJ2-7; D unclear. Between the trimmed V and J ends, which lost 0 bases and 3 bases, there was a span of 12 bases. Germline values: CDR1 SQVTM, CDR2 ANQGSEA. The CDR3 consists of 14 residues. CDR3 sequence (DNA): TGCAGCGTTGAAGAACGAGGAACTTACTACGAGCAGTACTTC. Its protein is CSVEERGTYYEQYF.

This chain links TRBV2 with TRBJ1-2; D gene uncertain. Trimming pared 7 bases from V and 6 bases from J, leaving 18 bases between. Germline V CDR1 and CDR2: SNHLY, FYNNEI. The CDR3 loop spans 14 amino acids. The CDR3 DNA sequence: TGTGCCAGCAAACCACAGCCTGGGCCGAATGGCTACACCTTC. Protein product: CASKPQPGPNGYTF. Drawing the rest from reference TRBV2 and TRBJ1-2, the complete variable domain is EPEVTQTPSHQVTQMGQEVILRCVPISNHLYFYWYRQILGQKVEFLVSFYNNEISEKSEIFDDQFSVERPDGSNFTLKIRSTKLEDSAMYFCASKPQPGPNGYTFGSGTRLTVV.

This chain connects TRBV7-2 to TRBJ2-7, with D possibly matching TRBD1 (6 bases). The length of the CDR3 is 14 residues. CDR1 is SGHTA and CDR2 is FQGNSA in the germline V gene. The V end was cut by 1 base, the J end by 2 bases, with 9 bases between. CDR3 nucleotide sequence: TGTGCCAGCAGCTTAGAGGACAGTCCCTACGAGCAGTACTTC. It specifies CASSLEDSPYEQYF.

V gene TRBV14 combines with J gene TRBJ1-1; TRBD1 agrees at 11 bases. V dropped 4 bases and J dropped 1; count of bases not matched to a gene: 5. CDR1 is SGHDN, CDR2 FVKESK, per germline. The CDR3 covers 16 residues. The DNA of the CDR3 is TGTGCCAGCAGCCCGACGGGACAGGGGGGGAACACTGAAGCTTTCTTT. Translating it yields CASSPTGQGGNTEAFF.

The chain combines TRBV4-1 with TRBJ2-4, with D possibly matching TRBD2 (6 bases). The CDR3 sequence is 18 residues long. V was cut by 0 bases and J by 0 bases, with 15 bases left in between. Germline V gene sequence: CDR1 MGHRA, CDR2 YSYEKL. The CDR3 DNA is TGCGCCAGCAGCCAAGAGGACGGCGGGATGGTAGCCAAAAACATTCAGTACTTC. Its protein product is CASSQEDGGMVAKNIQYF.

This chain links TRBV13 with TRBJ2-7, with TRBD2 identical over 9 bases. With 2 bases clipped from V and 3 bases from J, the junction kept 5 bases outside the gene matches. The length of the CDR3 is 15 residues. CDR1 and CDR2 (germline): PRHDT, FYEKMQ (reference sequence). The CDR3 DNA is TGTGCCAGCAGCTTAAGAGGTAGCGGGGGCTACGAGCAGTACTTC. Translating gives CASSLRGSGGYEQYF.

The V gene is TRBV7-9, the J gene TRBJ2-5; D is undetermined. The germline CDR1 and CDR2 sequences are SEHNR and FQNEAQ (reference sequence). V shed 1 base and J shed 2 bases, with 8 bases lying between them. The CDR3 length is 14 residues. The CDR3 DNA is TGTGCCAGCAGCTTAGATTATTTACAAGAGACCCAGTACTTC. Translating it yields CASSLDYLQETQYF.

The chain employs TRBV18 and TRBJ1-3, with a tentative D call TRBD1 (6 bases). The germline gives CDR1 KGHSH, CDR2 LQKENI. V was clipped by 2 bases and J by 0 bases, with 14 bases between them. This CDR3 comprises 17 residues. DNA for the CDR3: TGTGCCAGCTCACCAGGGCTCAGGGGACCCTCTGGAAACACCATATATTTT. As protein: CASSPGLRGPSGNTIYF.

The count of this clone is one. The rearrangement joins TRBV2 to TRBJ2-2; 8 bases are a match to TRBD2. The V gene's germline CDR1 is SNHLY and CDR2 FYNNEI. V shed 2 bases and J 0 bases; nucleotides not matched to a gene: 8. This CDR3 contains 18 residues. The CDR3 here is CASSEFVAGGANTGELFF. CDR3 coding DNA: TGTGCCAGCAGTGAATTCGTCGCGGGAGGCGCGAACACCGGGGAGCTGTTTTTT.

Regarding this clone: At one end, the junction sequence differs from germline, possibly due to a read error. The rearrangement joins TRBV2 to TRBJ1-5; tentative D call: TRBD1 (6 bases). Germline CDR1 and CDR2: SNHLY and FYNNEI. The CDR3 sequence is 14 residues long. The CDR3 coding sequence is TGTGCCAGCGGATCCATACAGGGCAACCAGCCCCAGCATTTT. Translating it yields CASGSIQGNQPQHF.

The chain has TRBV7-9 and TRBJ1-4, with 7 positions matching TRBD1. CDR1 is SEHNR, CDR2 FQNEAQ, per germline (reference sequence). This CDR3 is built from 15 residues. Trimming took 7 bases from V and 6 from J; bases not matched to a gene: 11. The CDR3 nucleotides read TGTGCCAGCATTACGGGACAGTGGGGGGATGAAAAACTGTTTTTT. This sequence encodes CASITGQWGDEKLFF. The full variable domain, completed using reference TRBV7-9 and TRBJ1-4, is DTGVSQNPRHKITKRGQNVTFRCDPISEHNRLYWYRQTLGQGPEFLTYFQNEAQLEKSRLLSDRFSAERPKGSFSTLEIQRTEQGDSAMYLCASITGQWGDEKLFFGSGTQLSVL.

The chain links TRBV14 to TRBJ2-3; D perhaps matches TRBD2 (6 bases). Germline lookup yields CDR1 SGHDN and CDR2 FVKESK. CDR3 length: 16 amino acids. Deletions cut 1 base from V and 0 bases from J, with 11 bases between. The CDR3 region is CASSQAIAGSTDTQYF. The CDR3 DNA follows: TGTGCCAGCAGCCAAGCGATCGCGGGGAGCACAGATACGCAGTATTTT.

The genes are TRBV19 and TRBJ2-7, with 7 bases lining up with TRBD2. J was trimmed by 5 bases and V by 5 bases; bases with no gene match: 6. Germline V CDR1 and CDR2: LNHDA, SQIVND (reference sequence). This CDR3 comprises 13 residues. CDR3 region: CASSSTRGDEQYF. As DNA, the CDR3 is TGTGCCAGTAGTTCCACCCGGGGGGACGAGCAGTACTTC.

The chain employs TRBV5-4 and TRBJ2-1; 11 bases match TRBD2. Germline trimming cut 4 bases from V and 10 bases from J; bases unmatched to any gene: 7. Germline CDR1 reads SGHNT; CDR2 reads YYREEE (reference sequence). The CDR3 runs to 14 residues. The DNA of the CDR3 is TGTGCCAGCAGCCTGGGACTAGCGGCGGGAGAGCAGTTCTTC. This encodes CASSLGLAAGEQFF. Complete variable domain (other parts from reference TRBV5-4 and TRBJ2-1): ETGVTQSPTHLIKTRGQQVTLRCSSQSGHNTVSWYQQALGQGPQFIFQYYREEENGRGNFPPRFSGLQFPNYSSELNVNALELDDSALYLCASSLGLAAGEQFFGPGTRLTVL.